One sample yielded the 15 T cell receptor beta chains listed below, sequenced in a study of blood T cell repertoires in COVID-19. Some clones are missing from TCRdb's copy, which holds only in-frame ones; the method was immunoSEQ multiplex PCR. This table has about 26,000 clones, roughly 90% appearing once. Sequencing input: peripheral blood. The receptors were gathered from a human donor in a cohort sampled during active COVID-19.

This sequence joins TRBV12-3 or TRBV12-4 and TRBJ2-3; no reliable D call. The CDR3 is made up of 12 amino acids. V lost 5 bases, J lost 6 bases, and 9 bases lay in between. The CDR3 DNA is TGTGCCAGCAGTCTTTCGTCGGATACGCAGTATTTT. Its translation is CASSLSSDTQYF.

J is TRBJ1-4 and V is TRBV6-5; 11 bases fit TRBD1. The V segment lost 5 bases and the J segment 8 bases; nucleotides outside the gene matches: 4. The V gene's germline CDR1 is MNHEY and CDR2 SVGAGI. The CDR3 is 14 amino acids. CDR3 residues: CASSNRDRGEKLFF. DNA of the CDR3: TGTGCCAGCAGTAACCGGGACAGGGGGGAAAAACTGTTTTTT.

The V gene is TRBV7-8, the J gene TRBJ2-2; tentatively, D is TRBD2 (5 bases). V lost 1 base and J 3 bases, leaving 9 bases between the germline ends. CDR3 length: 15 amino acids. Looked up from germline, CDR1 is SGHVS and CDR2 is FQNEAQ. The CDR3 region is CASSLGRGYTGELFF. In nucleotides, the CDR3 is TGTGCCAGCAGCTTAGGCCGGGGATACACCGGGGAGCTGTTTTTT. Full variable domain (outside the CDR3, taken from reference TRBV7-8 and TRBJ2-2): GAGVSQSPRYKVAKRGQDVALRCDPISGHVSLFWYQQALGQGPEFLTYFQNEAQLDKSGLPSDRFFAERPEGSVSTLKIQRTQQEDSAVYLCASSLGRGYTGELFFGEGSRLTVL.

The rearrangement links TRBV5-4 to TRBJ2-5; 8 positions agree with TRBD1. V shed 7 bases and J 0 bases; nucleotides not matched to a gene: 2. The CDR3 contains 13 residues. From germline, CDR1 is SGHNT and CDR2 YYREEE (reference sequence). The DNA for the CDR3 is TGTGCCAGCCGGGGACAGGACCAAGAGACCCAGTACTTC. Protein product: CASRGQDQETQYF.

This clone was detected once. The rearrangement joins TRBV29-1 to TRBJ1-1; a weak D match, TRBD1 (6 bases). V lost 3 bases and J 1 base, leaving 21 bases between the germline ends. Looked up from germline, CDR1 is SQVTM and CDR2 is ANQGSEA. The CDR3 totals 17 residues. CDR3 in amino acids: CSVDFIGKGHSNTEAFF. The CDR3 region has the DNA TGCAGCGTTGACTTCATAGGGAAGGGACACTCGAACACTGAAGCTTTCTTT.

The chain is built from TRBV9 and TRBJ1-3, with a possible D match to TRBD1 (6 bases). V dropped 3 bases and J dropped 3 bases, with 10 bases sitting between them. CDR1 and CDR2 (germline): SGDLS, YYNGEE. The CDR3 is 14 amino acids. CDR3 bases: TGTGCCAGCAGCGATGACAGGATTGGAAACACCATATATTTT. Translated, it gives CASSDDRIGNTIYF.

This clone was picked up one time. CDR3: CASSLGQGKEETQYF. CDR3 DNA: TGCGCCAGCAGCTTGGGTCAGGGTAAGGAAGAGACCCAGTACTTC. The chain combines TRBV5-1 with TRBJ2-5; the D gene is possibly TRBD1 (5 bases). V was cut by 0 bases and J by 3 bases, with 12 bases left in between. The germline V gene has CDR1 SGHRS and CDR2 YFSETQ. CDR3 length equals 15 residues. Looking up the rest from reference TRBV5-1 and TRBJ2-5 gives the full variable domain: KAGVTQTPRYLIKTRGQQVTLSCSPISGHRSVSWYQQTPGQGLQFLFEYFSETQRNKGNFPGRFSGRQFSNSRSEMNVSTLELGDSALYLCASSLGQGKEETQYFGPGTRLLVL.

This sequence joins TRBV3-1 (or the pseudogene TRBV3-2) and TRBJ1-5, with D possibly TRBD1 on 5 matching bases. V lost 4 bases and J lost 4, with 14 bases in between. Per the germline V gene, CDR1 is LGHDT and CDR2 is YNNKEL (reference sequence). The CDR3 covers 15 residues. Here the CDR3 DNA reads TGTGCCAGCAGCCTGGGTGGAGGGGCAAATCAGCCCCAGCATTTT. Amino acid sequence: CASSLGGGANQPQHF.

The genes are TRBV24-1 and TRBJ2-4; maybe TRBD2 (5 bases). V was cut by 1 base and J by 1 base, with 10 bases left in between. The CDR3 sequence is 16 residues long. The V gene's germline CDR1 is KGHDR and CDR2 SFDVKD. As DNA, the CDR3 is TGTGCCACCAGTGATTTCGGGGTGGTGGCCAAAAACATTCAGTACTTC. As protein: CATSDFGVVAKNIQYF.

The chain links TRBV3-1 (or the pseudogene TRBV3-2) to TRBJ1-1; perhaps TRBD1 as D (6 bases). V lost 3 bases and J lost 5, with 13 bases in between. Germline assignment: CDR1 LGHDT and CDR2 YNNKEL (reference sequence). This CDR3 has 14 amino acids. The DNA for the CDR3 is TGTGCCAGCAGCCAGTACACAGGGTATACTGAAGCTTTCTTT. Translating it yields CASSQYTGYTEAFF.

The V and J genes are TRBV6-5 and TRBJ2-1, with 10 nucleotides matching TRBD1. V was pared by 10 bases and J by 5 bases, with 5 bases of the junction left unmatched. The CDR3 runs 13 residues. Per germline, CDR1 MNHEY and CDR2 SVGAGI. The CDR3 DNA reads as TGTGCCACCAGACAGGGGGCACACAATGAGCAGTTCTTC. This translates into CATRQGAHNEQFF.

V gene TRBV6-5 combines with J gene TRBJ1-1; weak D call: TRBD1 (6 bases). Germline V gene sequence: CDR1 MNHEY, CDR2 SVGAGI. With 6 bases removed from V and 3 bases from J, the gap between germline ends came to 17 bases. The CDR3 is 15 amino acids. CDR3 loop: CASRGKGGADTEAFF. The DNA of the CDR3 is TGTGCCAGCAGGGGAAAAGGGGGAGCGGACACTGAAGCTTTCTTT.

The chain carries TRBV11-2 and TRBJ2-1, with D tentatively TRBD2 (6 bases). The CDR3 sequence is 12 residues long. V was cut by 5 bases and J by 11 bases, with 13 bases left in between. Germline V CDR1 and CDR2: SGHAT, FQNNGV. The CDR3 DNA reads TGTGCCAGCAGCCCCACTAGCTCCCAGCAGTTCTTC. Translated, it gives CASSPTSSQQFF.

The chain joins TRBV6-5 to TRBJ1-4; TRBD1 is a possible D gene (6 bases). Germline-derived CDR1 and CDR2 are MNHEY and SVGAGI. V lost 6 bases and J 0 bases, leaving 8 bases between the germline ends. The CDR3 spans 14 residues. DNA for the CDR3: TGTGCCAGCAGCCGGACAGCAACTAATGAAAAACTGTTTTTT. Its protein is CASSRTATNEKLFF.

The CDR3: CASRDRPGAGNSPLHF. The DNA of the CDR3 is TGCGCCAGCAGAGATCGTCCAGGGGCCGGTAATTCACCCCTCCACTTT. This chain joins TRBV5-1 and TRBJ1-6, with D perhaps matching TRBD1 (6 bases). This CDR3 has 16 amino acids. Germline CDR1 reads SGHRS; CDR2 reads YFSETQ. The V end was cut by 5 bases, the J end by 6 bases, with 18 bases between.